This TCR beta chain was retrieved from a study of T cells in lung cancer brain metastases. Per the germline V gene, CDR1 is KGHSH and CDR2 is LQKENI. Trimming stripped 4 bases from V and 4 bases from J, with 13 bases between. The CDR3 has 15 residues. As concerns this clone: Its specificity is not known.

Findings and caveats of the study: Brain metastases had fewer unique productive clones than primaries (median around 1,400 versus 4,600). Paired lesions shared few clones; most were lesion-specific (mean Morisita approximately 0.25).

Assay: immunoSEQ multiplex PCR; the TCRdb copy retains only in-frame clones and omits some. The sample holds 5,000 to 6,500 clones, more than 75% seen once. What was sequenced was tumor tissue from a brain metastasis. This chain uses TRBV18 with TRBJ1-4; D gene ambiguous. The origin of this receptor is a man aged 50-60 years with non-small cell lung cancer that had spread to the brain. CDR3 region: CASSRDRGNNEKLFF. The DNA for the CDR3 is TGTGCCAGCTCACGAGATCGCGGTAATAATGAAAAACTGTTTTTT.